Below are 12 T cell receptor beta chains sequenced from a single sample in a study of T cell clonality in common variable immunodeficiency. Sequencing used immunoSEQ multiplex PCR; TCRdb keeps in-frame clones, though not all of them. Observed are 40,000 to 55,000 clones, no singletons, with the top ten taking 10%. Sequencing was carried out using peripheral blood mononuclear cells. The source is a person between 18 and 69 years old in good health.

This clone was seen repeatedly, ten times or more. Read data end 3 residues before the CDR3 end; the end is taken from the germline J gene. This chain links TRBV2 with TRBJ2-3; no definite D call. This CDR3 is 11 amino acids long. Trimming shortened V by 4 bases and J by 5 bases, and 4 bases separated the two germline ends. The germline V gene has CDR1 SNHLY and CDR2 FYNNEI. Incomplete CDR3 DNA: TGTGCCAGCAGTGTTCTAGATACG. Amino acid sequence: CASSVLDT. The entire CDR3 protein is CASSVLDTQYF.

This clone has at least ten counts. Coverage ceases 3 residues before the CDR3 finishes, and the germline J gene fills in the end. The rearrangement joins TRBV5-1 to TRBJ1-1; the match to TRBD1 covers 9 bases. The germline V gene has CDR1 SGHRS and CDR2 YFSETQ. V lost 2 bases and J lost 1; bases outside the gene matches: 9. The CDR3 has 17 residues. The CDR3 sequence: CASSLETPGQGNTEAFF. The sequenced part of the CDR3 DNA is TGCGCCAGCAGCTTAGAGACTCCGGGACAGGGGAACACTGAA.

This clone appeared many times. The CDR3 end is not reached by the read, which stops 3 residues before it; the germline J gene fills it in. The V gene is TRBV20-1, the J gene TRBJ2-5; 8 nucleotides agree with TRBD1. Germline values: CDR1 DFQATT, CDR2 SNEGSKA (reference sequence). This CDR3 has 16 amino acids. Unmatched junction bases numbered 8, after V lost 1 base and J lost 1 base. CDR3 DNA (partial): TGCAGTGCTAGAGTGGACACAGGGGGGATCCAAGAGACC. Its translation is CSARVDTGGIQET. The whole CDR3 reads CSARVDTGGIQETQYF.

This clone was picked up many times. The observed sequence ends 3 residues before the CDR3 terminus, with the missing tail filled in from the germline J gene. The J gene is TRBJ1-2, the V gene TRBV29-1; the match to TRBD1 covers 11 bases. V lost 4 bases to trimming and J lost 4 bases; unmatched junction nucleotides: 8. The length of the CDR3 is 15 residues. CDR1 and CDR2 from the germline V gene are SQVTM and ANQGSEA. The CDR3 is CSVGGTGGIGYGYTF. CDR3 bases read: TGCAGCGTTGGTGGGACAGGGGGGATCGGCTATGGC.

This clone was picked up many times. The CDR3 extends 3 residues past the end of the read, so its final part is completed from the germline J gene. V usage is TRBV29-1 and J usage is TRBJ1-1; no reliable D call. V was cut by 4 bases and J by 7 bases, with 7 bases left in between. The germline gives CDR1 SQVTM, CDR2 ANQGSEA. The length of the CDR3 is 10 residues. The sequenced part of the CDR3 DNA is TGCAGCGTTGGGGCCGTTGAA. As protein: CSVGAVE. The full CDR3 reads CSVGAVEAFF.

This clone has ten or more counts. Read data end 3 residues before the CDR3 end; the end is taken from the germline J gene. The chain combines TRBV4-1 with TRBJ2-7, with D tentatively TRBD1 or TRBD2 (5 bases each). CDR1 is MGHRA and CDR2 is YSYEKL in the germline V gene. V was clipped by 1 base and J by 3 bases, with 7 bases between them. The length of the CDR3 is 13 residues. The DNA read from the CDR3 is TGCGCCAGCAGCCAAGCGAGGGGCTACGAG. This codes for CASSQARGYE. The whole CDR3 sequence reads CASSQARGYEQYF.

This clone was seen repeatedly, ten times or more. The sequence runs out 3 residues before the end of the CDR3; the remainder is reconstructed from the germline J gene. The V and J genes are TRBV7-8 and TRBJ2-2, with a possible D match to TRBD1 (5 bases). The V gene's germline CDR1 is SGHVS and CDR2 FQNEAQ. The CDR3 runs to 15 residues. V shed 2 bases and J shed 2 bases, with 9 bases lying between them. The CDR3 DNA, read in part, is TGTGCCAGCAGCTTAAGGGGCAGAAACACCGGGGAG. Translating gives CASSLRGRNTGE. The full CDR3 reads CASSLRGRNTGELFF.

This clone was observed many times. Read sequence stops 3 residues before the CDR3 end, and the germline J gene provides the missing end. The rearrangement joins TRBV10-3 to TRBJ1-1; TRBD1 is a possible D gene (5 bases). V lost 4 bases to trimming and J lost 3 bases, with 15 bases between them. This CDR3 contains 15 residues. Germline values: CDR1 ENHRY, CDR2 SYGVKD. The CDR3 DNA, read in part, is TGTGCCATCAGTGGGGGGAATGGGGGGGACACTGAA. It encodes CAISGGNGGDTE. In full, the CDR3 reads CAISGGNGGDTEAFF.

This clone was seen at least ten times. The read falls 3 residues short of the CDR3 end, and the missing part is taken from the germline J gene. The chain links TRBV20-1 to TRBJ2-4; 9 bases agree with TRBD1. CDR1 DFQATT and CDR2 SNEGSKA come from the germline V gene (reference sequence). V trimming: 4 bases; J trimming: 1 base; junction bases outside the gene matches: 5. The CDR3 sequence is 15 residues long. CDR3 residues: CSANPGQGAKNIQYF. Incomplete CDR3 DNA: TGCAGTGCTAACCCGGGACAGGGTGCCAAAAACATT.

This clone was counted many times. This CDR3 is CSAKEGGVETQYF. The sequenced CDR3 bases are TGCAGTGCAAAGGAGGGAGGGGTTGAGACC. The chain couples TRBV20-1 to TRBJ2-5, with 7 bases matching TRBD2. The read gets to within 3 residues of the CDR3 end, and the germline J gene fills in the rest. V lost 6 bases, J lost 5 bases, and 9 bases stayed unmatched. Per the germline V gene, CDR1 is DFQATT and CDR2 is SNEGSKA (reference sequence). This CDR3 has 13 amino acids.

This clone has at least ten counts. The read falls 3 residues short of the CDR3 end, and the missing part is taken from the germline J gene. The chain employs TRBV2 and TRBJ1-1, with 7 bases fitting TRBD1. CDR3 length: 17 residues. The J segment lost 4 bases and the V segment lost 6 bases, leaving 17 bases of the junction unmatched. CDR1 and CDR2 from the germline V gene are SNHLY and FYNNEI. This CDR3 reads CASRSLQQGLDGTEAFF. Incomplete CDR3 DNA: TGTGCCAGCAGGAGCCTACAACAGGGGCTAGATGGCACTGAA. The variable domain in full, with the rest retrieved from reference TRBV2 and TRBJ1-1, is EPEVTQTPSHQVTQMGQEVILRCVPISNHLYFYWYRQILGQKVEFLVSFYNNEISEKSEIFDDQFSVERPDGSNFTLKIRSTKLEDSAMYFCASRSLQQGLDGTEAFFGQGTRLTVV.

This clone was picked up many times. The read terminates 3 residues before the CDR3 end, so the remaining end is supplied by the germline J gene. The chain links TRBV5-1 to TRBJ1-1; 9 bases are shared with TRBD1. Germline V lookup: CDR1 SGHRS, CDR2 YFSETQ. The CDR3 is made up of 16 amino acids. J gave up 5 bases and V 0 bases, and 8 bases lay outside the gene matches. CDR3 amino acids: CASSLGQTGGRTEAFF. The CDR3 bases that were read are TGCGCCAGCAGCTTGGGCCAGACAGGGGGGAGGACTGAA.